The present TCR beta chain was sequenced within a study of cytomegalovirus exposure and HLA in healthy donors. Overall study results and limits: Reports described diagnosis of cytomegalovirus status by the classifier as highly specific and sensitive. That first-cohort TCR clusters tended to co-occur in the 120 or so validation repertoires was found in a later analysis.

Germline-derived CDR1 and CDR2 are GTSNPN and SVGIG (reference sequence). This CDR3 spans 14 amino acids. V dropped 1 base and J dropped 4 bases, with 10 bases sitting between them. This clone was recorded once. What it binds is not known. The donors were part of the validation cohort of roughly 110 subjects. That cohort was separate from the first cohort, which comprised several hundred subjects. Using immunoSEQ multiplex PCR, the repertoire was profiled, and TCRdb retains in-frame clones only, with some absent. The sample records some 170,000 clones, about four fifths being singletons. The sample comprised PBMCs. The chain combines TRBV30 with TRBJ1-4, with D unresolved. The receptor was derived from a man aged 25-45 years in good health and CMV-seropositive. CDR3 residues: CAWSADSLNEKLFF. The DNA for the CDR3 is TGTGCCTGGAGTGCGGACTCGCTTAATGAAAAACTGTTTTTT.